The 27 T cell receptor beta chains below all came from one sample that was sequenced in a study of cytomegalovirus exposure and HLA in healthy donors. Use of 60 Vbeta and 13 Jbeta primers characterized the PCR. The repertoire was sequenced with immunoSEQ multiplex PCR; TCRdb's copy has only in-frame clones and lacks some. This sample carries around 170,000 clones, about four fifths of them seen once, and the ten largest clones take approximately 2.9%. The specimen sequenced was PBMCs. Source of these receptors: a woman between 45 and 65 years old in good health and CMV-seropositive.

The gene calls are TRBV2 and TRBJ2-5; D may be TRBD1 (7 bases). Trimming took off 2 bases at V and 7 bases at J, with 14 bases between the two ends. The CDR3 sequence is 14 residues long. Per germline, CDR1 SNHLY and CDR2 FYNNEI. This CDR3 reads CASSEQGGLATQYF. DNA for the CDR3: TGTGCCAGCAGTGAACAGGGGGGCCTGGCGACCCAGTACTTC.

The chain carries TRBV11-2 and TRBJ1-6, with no clear D. The germline V gene encodes CDR1 SGHAT and CDR2 FQNNGV. Trimming stripped 1 base from V and 7 bases from J, with 5 bases between. This CDR3 spans 13 amino acids. The CDR3 nucleotides are TGTGCCAGCAGCTTAGTTTCAAATTCACCCCTCCACTTT. It codes for CASSLVSNSPLHF.

This chain joins TRBV19 and TRBJ2-2; 11 positions match TRBD2. Looked up from germline, CDR1 is LNHDA and CDR2 is SQIVND (reference sequence). Trimming cost V 4 bases and J 2 bases; bases outside gene matches: 6. The length of the CDR3 is 17 residues. The chain's CDR3 is CASSTSLAGVNTGELFF. CDR3 nucleotides: TGTGCCAGTAGTACGTCACTAGCGGGGGTCAACACCGGGGAGCTGTTTTTT.

The rearrangement joins TRBV7-2 to TRBJ2-1, with TRBD2 identical over 10 bases. Looked up from germline, CDR1 is SGHTA and CDR2 is FQGNSA. J gave up 5 bases and V 2 bases, and 9 bases lay outside the gene matches. The CDR3 has 17 residues. Here the CDR3 DNA reads TGTGCCAGCAGCTTAATTAGCGGGGGGAGTACTGACAATGAGCAGTTCTTC. It codes for CASSLISGGSTDNEQFF.

V usage is TRBV11-2 and J usage is TRBJ1-2; the match to TRBD1 covers 7 bases. The CDR3 sequence is 14 residues long. The ends lost 5 bases at V and 4 bases at J; junction bases unmatched: 7. Germline V gene data show CDR1 as SGHAT and CDR2 as FQNNGV. The CDR3 protein is CASSDLGGPYGYTF. In nucleotides, the CDR3 is TGTGCCAGCAGCGACCTAGGGGGCCCCTATGGCTACACCTTC.

The rearrangement joins TRBV18 to TRBJ1-3; D is undetermined. This CDR3 region has 15 residues. From germline, CDR1 is KGHSH and CDR2 LQKENI. With 5 bases removed from V and 2 bases from J, the gap between germline ends came to 13 bases. The CDR3, as DNA: TGTGCCAGCTCAGATGGGCTGGGTGCTGGAAACACCATATATTTT. Translation gives CASSDGLGAGNTIYF.

This clone was detected once. The chain combines TRBV6-6 with TRBJ2-7; D may be TRBD1 (6 bases). With 5 bases removed from V and 2 bases from J, the gap between germline ends came to 16 bases. The V gene's germline CDR1 is MNHNY and CDR2 SVGAGI (reference sequence). This CDR3 is 15 amino acids long. The CDR3 protein is CASSPTGRGPYEQYF. The CDR3, as DNA: TGTGCCAGCAGTCCCACGGGCAGGGGCCCCTACGAGCAGTACTTC.

This clone was observed a handful of times. The chain recombines TRBV6-5 with TRBJ1-1, with D possibly TRBD1 on 5 matching bases. CDR3 length: 15 residues. The V gene lost 4 bases and the J gene lost 4 bases, with 16 bases spanning the gap. Germline CDR1 MNHEY, CDR2 SVGAGI. This chain's CDR3 is CASSSRAQGSTEAFF. CDR3 nucleotide sequence: TGTGCCAGCAGTTCACGAGCTCAGGGATCCACTGAAGCTTTCTTT.

The chain has TRBV7-2 and TRBJ1-4, with 7 bases that match TRBD1. V lost 5 bases to trimming and J lost 2 bases; unmatched junction nucleotides: 11. Germline lookup yields CDR1 SGHTA and CDR2 FQGNSA. The CDR3 contains 17 residues. The CDR3 region has the DNA TGTGCCAGCAGCGAGACAGGGTGGGGCGAGACTAATGAAAAACTGTTTTTT. This gives the protein CASSETGWGETNEKLFF.

The rearrangement links TRBV7-7 to TRBJ2-7; 8 bases are a match to TRBD1. Germline CDR1 is SSHAT and CDR2 is FNYEAQ (reference sequence). The CDR3 totals 14 residues. In DNA form, the CDR3 reads TGTGCTAGCCGTTCTGAGACAGGGGCATACGAGCAGTACTTC. It yields the protein CASRSETGAYEQYF.

The chain couples TRBV5-1 to TRBJ1-1, with D maybe TRBD1 (6 bases). Per germline, CDR1 SGHRS and CDR2 YFSETQ. The CDR3 loop spans 15 amino acids. Trimming stripped 4 bases from V and 2 bases from J, with 15 bases between. CDR3 sequence reads: CASSIRTDPNTEAFF. CDR3 DNA: TGCGCCAGCAGCATCCGGACAGACCCTAACACTGAAGCTTTCTTT.

For this clone: The junction departs from the called germline gene at one end, perhaps through a read error. The chain combines TRBV28 with TRBJ1-1, with D tentatively TRBD1 (5 bases). Germline V gives CDR1 MDHEN, CDR2 SYDVKM. This CDR3 region has 14 residues. CDR3 residues: CASSLSPGAPRVGF. CDR3 bases: TGTGCCAGCAGCCTCTCCCCGGGCGCACCCAGGGTCGGATTT.

In this sample, this clone turned up once. The chain links TRBV29-1 to TRBJ1-3, with D possibly matching TRBD1 (6 bases). The CDR3 covers 13 residues. The ends were cut back, 4 bases at V and 0 bases at J, with 7 bases in the middle. Germline V gene data show CDR1 as SQVTM and CDR2 as ANQGSEA. CDR3 nucleotide sequence: TGCAGCGTTGCGGACAGCTCTGGAAACACCATATATTTT. It is translated as CSVADSSGNTIYF.

The chain's CDR3 is CASSSSGGANLDTQYF. CDR3 nucleotide sequence: TGTGCCAGCAGCAGCAGCGGGGGGGCCAATCTCGATACGCAGTATTTT. The gene calls are TRBV28 and TRBJ2-3; TRBD2 matches at 10 bases. V lost 6 bases to trimming and J lost 6 bases; unmatched junction nucleotides: 12. CDR3 length: 16 residues. Germline V CDR1 and CDR2: MDHEN, SYDVKM.

CDR3 nucleotide sequence: TGTGCCAGCAGCGCGCGGGGGGGCCCTAGTGAGCAGTTCTTC. Amino acids: CASSARGGPSEQFF. The rearrangement links TRBV7-2 to TRBJ2-1; 9 positions match TRBD2. The junction had 8 bases not matched to a gene; V was cut back by 5 bases and J by 9 bases. This CDR3 is 14 amino acids long. Per the germline V gene, CDR1 is SGHTA and CDR2 is FQGNSA.

The chain is built from TRBV5-5 and TRBJ2-5, with 10 positions matching TRBD2. The trim removed 0 bases at V and 5 bases at J, leaving 7 bases unmatched. The length of the CDR3 is 16 residues. Per germline, CDR1 SGHKS and CDR2 YYEKEE (reference sequence). The CDR3 region is CASSLGGSGGRETQYF. The CDR3 nucleotides are TGTGCCAGCAGCTTGGGAGGTAGCGGGGGGCGGGAGACCCAGTACTTC.

This clone turned up a few times. The J gene is TRBJ1-6, the V gene TRBV10-1; D is possibly TRBD1 (6 bases). CDR1 WNHNN and CDR2 SYGVQD come from the germline V gene (reference sequence). Trimming pared 5 bases from V and 10 bases from J, leaving 15 bases between. The CDR3 totals 14 residues. DNA of the CDR3: TGCGCCAGCAGTCAGGGGAGAATAGGATCACCCCTCCACTTT. Translating gives CASSQGRIGSPLHF.

The chain combines TRBV19 with TRBJ1-5; possible D gene TRBD1, 5 bases. CDR3 length: 17 amino acids. V shed 4 bases and J shed 3 bases, with 19 bases lying between them. Germline V gene sequence: CDR1 LNHDA, CDR2 SQIVND (reference sequence). CDR3 protein: CASSTRYYRQNNQPQHF. Here the CDR3 DNA reads TGTGCCAGTAGTACCCGATACTACAGGCAGAACAATCAGCCCCAGCATTTT.

This clone has a single count. The genes are TRBV27 and TRBJ1-1; the D gene is possibly TRBD1 (6 bases). Trimming took off 0 bases at V and 1 base at J, with 12 bases between the two ends. This CDR3 region has 16 residues. CDR1 and CDR2 (germline): MNHEY, SMNVEV (reference sequence). CDR3 region: CASSLSWTASNTEAFF. CDR3 DNA sequence: TGTGCCAGCAGTTTATCGTGGACAGCCTCGAACACTGAAGCTTTCTTT.

In its sample, this clone was seen a few times. This chain links TRBV6-1 with TRBJ2-3; 7 nucleotides agree with TRBD1. Germline assignment: CDR1 MNHNS and CDR2 SASEGT. There are 15 residues in the CDR3. The J segment lost 2 bases and the V segment lost 1 base, leaving 3 bases of the junction unmatched. Here the CDR3 DNA reads TGTGCCAGCAGTGAAGACAGGGGCAACACAGATACGCAGTATTTT. Translating it yields CASSEDRGNTDTQYF.

This chain joins TRBV5-1 and TRBJ2-7; a weak D match, TRBD1 (6 bases). This CDR3 is 13 amino acids long. Trimming cost V 3 bases and J 7 bases, with 14 bases left between them. From germline, CDR1 is SGHRS and CDR2 YFSETQ. The CDR3 region is CASSYPGTPEQYF. CDR3 DNA: TGCGCCAGCAGCTACCCCGGGACACCTGAGCAGTACTTC.

This chain links TRBV6-5 with TRBJ1-1; TRBD1 aligns across 7 bases. The germline gives CDR1 MNHEY, CDR2 SVGAGI. J gave up 11 bases and V 4 bases, and 10 bases lay outside the gene matches. CDR3 length: 13 amino acids. The CDR3 bases are TGTGCCAGCAGTTCCGGTCAGGGGGACTGGGCTTTCTTT. It is translated as CASSSGQGDWAFF.

This clone was counted once. V is TRBV20-1 and J is TRBJ2-1; D not certain. Trimming shortened V by 3 bases and J by 4 bases, and 4 bases separated the two germline ends. This CDR3 is built from 11 residues. Germline values: CDR1 DFQATT, CDR2 SNEGSKA (reference sequence). CDR3 coding DNA: TGCAGTGCTAGCTTTTACAATGAGCAGTTCTTC. Its protein product is CSASFYNEQFF.

This chain joins TRBV7-9 and TRBJ2-7; 7 positions match TRBD1. CDR3 length equals 14 residues. CDR1 is SEHNR and CDR2 is FQNEAQ in the germline V gene (reference sequence). The V gene end was trimmed by 5 bases and the J gene end by 2 bases; junction bases not matched to a gene: 6. CDR3 DNA: TGTGCCAGCAGCCCGGACAGGAGAGCCTACGAGCAGTACTTC. As protein: CASSPDRRAYEQYF.

This clone has just a few counts. V usage is TRBV9 and J usage is TRBJ2-2; D gene unclear. Germline CDR1 reads SGDLS; CDR2 reads YYNGEE. The CDR3 is 14 residues long. Trimming pared 0 bases from V and 6 bases from J, leaving 9 bases between. DNA for the CDR3: TGTGCCAGCAGCGTAGACCCCGAGGCCGGGGAGCTGTTTTTT. This translates into CASSVDPEAGELFF.

The genes are TRBV6-5 and TRBJ2-5; D ambiguous. Trimming removed 5 bases at V and 5 bases at J, with 12 bases between. The CDR3 sequence is 13 residues long. Germline V CDR1 and CDR2: MNHEY, SVGAGI. CDR3 loop: CASSAPKEETQYF. DNA for the CDR3: TGTGCCAGCAGTGCCCCCAAGGAGGAGACCCAGTACTTC.

The chain joins TRBV2 to TRBJ2-5, with a weak D call TRBD1 (6 bases). V dropped 7 bases and J dropped 2 bases, with 11 bases sitting between them. The germline CDR1 and CDR2 sequences are SNHLY and FYNNEI. The CDR3 is made up of 13 amino acids. CDR3: CASIGTRQETQYF. The CDR3 DNA is TGTGCCAGCATAGGGACAAGACAAGAGACCCAGTACTTC.